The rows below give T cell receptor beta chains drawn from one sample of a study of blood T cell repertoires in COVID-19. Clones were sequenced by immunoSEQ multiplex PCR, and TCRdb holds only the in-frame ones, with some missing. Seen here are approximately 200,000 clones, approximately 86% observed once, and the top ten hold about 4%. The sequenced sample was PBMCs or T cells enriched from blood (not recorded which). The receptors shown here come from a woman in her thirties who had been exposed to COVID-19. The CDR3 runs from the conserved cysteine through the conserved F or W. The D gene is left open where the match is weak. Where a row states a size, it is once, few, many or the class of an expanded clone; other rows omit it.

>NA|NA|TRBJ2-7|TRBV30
CAWSGDTMSSYEQYF
TGTGCCTGGAGTGGAGACACCATGAGCTCCTACGAGCAGTACTTC
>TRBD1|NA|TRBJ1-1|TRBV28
CASSSGQGVTEAFF
TGTGCCAGCAGTAGTGGACAGGGGGTTACTGAAGCTTTCTTT
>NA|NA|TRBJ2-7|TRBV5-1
CASSLNRAYEQYF
TGCGCCAGCAGCTTGAACAGAGCCTACGAGCAGTACTTC
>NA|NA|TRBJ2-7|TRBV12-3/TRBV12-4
CASSLADWQYF
TGTGCCAGCAGTTTAGCGGACTGGCAGTACTTC
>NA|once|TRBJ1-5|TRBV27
CASRAGLGNQPQHF
TGTGCCAGCAGAGCCGGGTTGGGCAATCAGCCCCAGCATTTT
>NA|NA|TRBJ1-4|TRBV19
CASGRDIDNEKLFF
TGTGCCAGTGGCCGGGACATCGATAATGAAAAACTGTTTTTT
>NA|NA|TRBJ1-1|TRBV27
CASSFVPLGYTEAFF
TGTGCCAGCAGTTTCGTCCCCTTGGGCTACACTGAAGCTTTCTTT
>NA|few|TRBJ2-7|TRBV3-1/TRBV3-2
CASSSLGGSYEQYF
TGTGCCAGCAGCTCTCTGGGGGGAAGCTACGAGCAGTACTTC
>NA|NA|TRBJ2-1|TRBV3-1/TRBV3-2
CASSQVAAGEQFF
TGTGCCAGCAGCCAAGTAGCGGCGGGTGAGCAGTTCTTC
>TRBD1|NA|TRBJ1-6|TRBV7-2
CASSLVGQGAGSPLHF
TGTGCCAGCAGCTTAGTGGGACAGGGGGCAGGTTCACCCCTCCACTTT
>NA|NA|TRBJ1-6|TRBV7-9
CASSIRDSYSPLHF
TGTGCCAGCAGCATCCGGGACTCTTATTCACCCCTCCACTTT
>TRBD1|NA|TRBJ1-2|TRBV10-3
CAITRDSNYGYTF
TGTGCCATCACCCGGGACAGTAACTATGGCTACACCTTC
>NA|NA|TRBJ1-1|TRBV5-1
CASSPLSTGMNTEAFF
TGCGCCAGCAGCCCCTTGTCGACAGGAATGAACACTGAAGCTTTCTTT
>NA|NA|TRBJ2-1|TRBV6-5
CASSYQGSFNEQFF
TGTGCCAGCAGTTACCAGGGTTCGTTCAATGAGCAGTTCTTC
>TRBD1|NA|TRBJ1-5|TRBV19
CASSGVAGGNQPQHF
TGTGCCAGTAGTGGGGTGGCAGGGGGTAATCAGCCCCAGCATTTT
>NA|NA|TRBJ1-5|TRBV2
CASSEGQGNQPQHF
TGTGCCAGCAGTGAAGGACAGGGCAATCAGCCCCAGCATTTT
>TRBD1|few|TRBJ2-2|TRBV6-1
CASSAWDRGRAANTGELFF
TGTGCCAGCAGTGCGTGGGACAGGGGGCGAGCAGCGAACACCGGGGAGCTGTTTTTT
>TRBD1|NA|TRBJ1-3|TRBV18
CASSPQGGLPGNTIYF
TGTGCCAGCTCACCCCAGGGGGGCCTACCTGGAAACACCATATATTTT
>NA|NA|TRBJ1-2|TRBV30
CAWSDAPWEGYTF
TGTGCCTGGAGTGACGCCCCTTGGGAGGGCTACACCTTC
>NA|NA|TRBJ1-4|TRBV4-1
CASSQDSGTQRGEKLFF
TGCGCCAGCAGCCAAGATAGCGGCACCCAAAGGGGTGAAAAACTGTTTTTT
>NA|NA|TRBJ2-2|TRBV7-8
CASSPGVGGTNTGELFF
TGTGCCAGCAGCCCAGGGGTCGGGGGGACGAACACCGGGGAGCTGTTTTTT
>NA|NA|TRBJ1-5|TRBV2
CASSGGVGSNQPQHF
TGTGCCAGCAGTGGGGGGGTAGGTAGCAATCAGCCCCAGCATTTT
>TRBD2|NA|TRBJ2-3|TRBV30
CAWRPLAAVVTQYF
TGTGCCTGGAGGCCCCTAGCGGCCGTTGTTACGCAGTATTTT
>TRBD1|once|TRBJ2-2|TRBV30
CAWSVQDRDTGELFF
TGTGCCTGGAGTGTCCAGGACAGGGACACCGGGGAGCTGTTTTTT
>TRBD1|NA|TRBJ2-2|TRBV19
CASSIDRSGGRTGELFF
TGTGCCAGTAGTATAGATAGGTCAGGGGGTAGGACCGGGGAGCTGTTTTTT
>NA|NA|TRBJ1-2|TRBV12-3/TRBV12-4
CASSNRGGWGYTF
TGTGCCAGCAGTAACCGCGGGGGCTGGGGCTACACCTTC
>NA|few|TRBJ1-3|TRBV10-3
CAISGADRQSSGNTIYF
TGTGCCATCAGTGGCGCCGATAGACAGAGCTCTGGAAACACCATATATTTT
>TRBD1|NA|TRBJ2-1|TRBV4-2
CASSQETGYDEQFF
TGTGCCAGCAGCCAAGAGACAGGGTACGATGAGCAGTTCTTC
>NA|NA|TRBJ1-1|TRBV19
CASSIVTGRGYTEAFF
TGTGCCAGTAGTATAGTCACGGGTAGGGGGTACACTGAAGCTTTCTTT
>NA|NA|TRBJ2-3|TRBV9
CASSLTPVGILLDTQYF
TGTGCCAGCAGCCTCACCCCGGTCGGGATCCTTCTGGATACGCAGTATTTT
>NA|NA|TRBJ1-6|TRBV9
CASSVLAVNSPLHF
TGTGCCAGCAGCGTATTGGCGGTCAATTCACCCCTCCACTTT
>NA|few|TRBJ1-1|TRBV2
CASEGGENTEAFF
TGTGCCAGCGAAGGGGGAGAAAACACTGAAGCTTTCTTT
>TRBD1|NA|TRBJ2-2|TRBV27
CASSLYRGHGELFF
TGTGCCAGCAGTTTATACAGGGGCCACGGGGAGCTGTTTTTT
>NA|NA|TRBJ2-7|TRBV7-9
CASSLGQIYEQYF
TGTGCCAGCAGCTTAGGGCAAATCTACGAGCAGTACTTC
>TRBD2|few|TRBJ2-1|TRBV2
CASRDSGGAREQFF
TGTGCCAGCAGGGATAGCGGGGGGGCCAGGGAGCAGTTCTTC
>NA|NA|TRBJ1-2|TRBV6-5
CASSNRPGYGYTF
TGTGCCAGCAGCAACCGGCCAGGTTATGGCTACACCTTC
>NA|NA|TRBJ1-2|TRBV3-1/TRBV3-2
CASSRLLGGDGYTF
TGTGCCAGCAGCCGCCTCCTCGGGGGGGATGGCTACACCTTC
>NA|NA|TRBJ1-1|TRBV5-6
CASSPMGSTEAFF
TGTGCCAGCAGCCCCATGGGCAGCACTGAAGCTTTCTTT
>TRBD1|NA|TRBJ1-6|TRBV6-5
CASRSPGQANSPLHF
TGTGCCAGCAGGTCACCGGGACAGGCTAATTCACCCCTCCACTTT
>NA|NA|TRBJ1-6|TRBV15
CATSRTGTLLPYNSPLHF
TGTGCCACCAGCAGGACCGGGACTCTGCTCCCTTATAATTCACCCCTCCACTTT
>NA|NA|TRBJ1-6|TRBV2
CASRDRGKQSPYNSPLHF
TGTGCCAGCAGGGACCGGGGGAAACAAAGCCCCTATAATTCACCCCTCCACTTT
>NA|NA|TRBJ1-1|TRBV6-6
CASSQGQMNTEAFF
TGTGCCAGCAGCCAGGGACAAATGAACACTGAAGCTTTCTTT
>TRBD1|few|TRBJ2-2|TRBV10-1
CASSGQGAVGELFF
TGCGCCAGCAGTGGCCAGGGGGCCGTCGGGGAGCTGTTTTTT
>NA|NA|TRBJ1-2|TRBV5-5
CASSEGQLNNYGYTF
TGTGCCAGCAGCGAGGGACAACTGAATAACTATGGCTACACCTTC
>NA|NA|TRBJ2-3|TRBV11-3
CASSAGGYRDTQYF
TGTGCCAGCAGCGCAGGAGGTTATCGAGATACGCAGTATTTT
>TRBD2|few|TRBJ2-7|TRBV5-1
CASSKAGAYEQYF
TGCGCCAGCAGTAAGGCGGGGGCCTACGAGCAGTACTTC
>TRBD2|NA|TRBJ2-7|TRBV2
CASSEPWGGRGAYYEQYF
TGTGCCAGCAGTGAACCCTGGGGGGGTAGGGGCGCGTACTACGAGCAGTACTTC
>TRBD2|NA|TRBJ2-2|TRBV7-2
CASSQPRTRTGELFF
TGTGCCAGCAGCCAACCCCGGACTAGGACCGGGGAGCTGTTTTTT
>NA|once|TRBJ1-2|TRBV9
CASSEPGGYYGYTF
TGTGCCAGCAGCGAGCCCGGGGGGTACTATGGCTACACCTTC
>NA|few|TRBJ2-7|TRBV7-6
CASSLVQESYEQYF
TGTGCCAGCAGCTTAGTACAGGAGAGTTACGAGCAGTACTTC